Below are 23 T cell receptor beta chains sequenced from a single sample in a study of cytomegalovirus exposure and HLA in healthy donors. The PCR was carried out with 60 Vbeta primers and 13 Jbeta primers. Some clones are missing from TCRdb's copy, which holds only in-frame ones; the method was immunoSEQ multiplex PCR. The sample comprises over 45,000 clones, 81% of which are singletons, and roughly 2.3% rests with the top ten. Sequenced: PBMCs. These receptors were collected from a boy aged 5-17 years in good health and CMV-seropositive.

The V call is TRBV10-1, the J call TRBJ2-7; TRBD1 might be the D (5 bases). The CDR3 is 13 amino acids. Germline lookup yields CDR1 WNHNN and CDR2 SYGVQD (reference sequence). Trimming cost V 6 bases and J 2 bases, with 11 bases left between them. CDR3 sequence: CASSLDITYEQYF. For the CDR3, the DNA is TGCGCCAGCAGCCTGGACATAACCTACGAGCAGTACTTC.

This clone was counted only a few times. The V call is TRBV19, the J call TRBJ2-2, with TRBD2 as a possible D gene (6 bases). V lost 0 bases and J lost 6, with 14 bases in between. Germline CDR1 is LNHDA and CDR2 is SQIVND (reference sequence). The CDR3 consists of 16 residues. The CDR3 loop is CASSIESGTLAGELFF. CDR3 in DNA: TGTGCCAGTAGTATAGAATCCGGGACTCTTGCCGGGGAGCTGTTTTTT. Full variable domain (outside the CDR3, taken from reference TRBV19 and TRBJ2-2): DGGITQSPKYLFRKEGQNVTLSCEQNLNHDAMYWYRQDPGQGLRLIYYSQIVNDFQKGDIAEGYSVSREKKESFPLTVTSAQKNPTAFYLCASSIESGTLAGELFFGEGSRLTVL.

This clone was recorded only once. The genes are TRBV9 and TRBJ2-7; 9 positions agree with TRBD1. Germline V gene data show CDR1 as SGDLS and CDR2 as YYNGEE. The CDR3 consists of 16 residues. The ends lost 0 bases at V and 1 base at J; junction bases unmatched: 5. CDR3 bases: TGTGCCAGCAGCGTAGATGGGACAGGGTATTCCTACGAGCAGTACTTC. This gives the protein CASSVDGTGYSYEQYF.

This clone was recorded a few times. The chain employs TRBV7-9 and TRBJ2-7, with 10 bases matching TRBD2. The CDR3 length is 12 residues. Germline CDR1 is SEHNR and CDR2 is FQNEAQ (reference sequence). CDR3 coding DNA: TGTTCCGCTAGTAGCGGGGGGAACGAGCAGTACTTC. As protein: CSASSGGNEQYF.

This CDR3 reads CASTRVGGETQYF. The CDR3 DNA is TGTGCCAGTACTAGGGTGGGGGGGGAGACCCAGTACTTC. This chain links TRBV2 with TRBJ2-5, with TRBD2 matching 7 bases. The V segment lost 9 bases and the J segment 5 bases; nucleotides outside the gene matches: 9. CDR1 and CDR2 from the germline V gene are SNHLY and FYNNEI. The CDR3 is made up of 13 amino acids.

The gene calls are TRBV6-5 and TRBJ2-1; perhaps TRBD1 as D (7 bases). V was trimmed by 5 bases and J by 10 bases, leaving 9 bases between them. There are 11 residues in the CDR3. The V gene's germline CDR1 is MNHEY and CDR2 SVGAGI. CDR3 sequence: CASSPGGEQFF. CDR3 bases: TGTGCCAGCAGTCCAGGGGGGGAGCAGTTCTTC.

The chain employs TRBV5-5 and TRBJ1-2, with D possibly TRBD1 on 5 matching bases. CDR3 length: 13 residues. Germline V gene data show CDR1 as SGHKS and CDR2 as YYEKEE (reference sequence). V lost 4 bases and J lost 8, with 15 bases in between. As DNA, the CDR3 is TGTGCCAGCAGCCGGGGGGAATTCAGCGGCTACACCTTC. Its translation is CASSRGEFSGYTF. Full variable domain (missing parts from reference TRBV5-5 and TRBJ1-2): DAGVTQSPTHLIKTRGQQVTLRCSPISGHKSVSWYQQVLGQGPQFIFQYYEKEERGRGNFPDRFSARQFPNYSSELNVNALLLGDSALYLCASSRGEFSGYTFGSGTRLTVV.

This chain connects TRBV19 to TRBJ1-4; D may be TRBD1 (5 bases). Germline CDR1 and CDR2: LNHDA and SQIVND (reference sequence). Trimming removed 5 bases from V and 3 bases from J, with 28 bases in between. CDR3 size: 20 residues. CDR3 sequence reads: CASSPLFDSLLESANEKLFF. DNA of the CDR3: TGTGCCAGTAGTCCTTTATTTGACAGCCTGCTAGAATCCGCTAATGAAAAACTGTTTTTT.

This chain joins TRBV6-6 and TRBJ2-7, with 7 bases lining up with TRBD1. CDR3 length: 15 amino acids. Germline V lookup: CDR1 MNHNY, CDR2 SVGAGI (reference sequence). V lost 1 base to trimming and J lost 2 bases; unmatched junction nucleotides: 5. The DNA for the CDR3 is TGTGCCAGCAGTTACTTCAGACAGGGAGCCTACGAGCAGTACTTC. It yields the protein CASSYFRQGAYEQYF.

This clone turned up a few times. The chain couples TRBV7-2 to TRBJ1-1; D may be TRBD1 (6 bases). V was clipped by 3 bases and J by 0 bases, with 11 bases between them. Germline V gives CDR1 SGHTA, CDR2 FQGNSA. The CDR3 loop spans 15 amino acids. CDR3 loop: CASSFFDRLNTEAFF. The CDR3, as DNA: TGTGCCAGCAGCTTCTTTGACAGGTTGAACACTGAAGCTTTCTTT.

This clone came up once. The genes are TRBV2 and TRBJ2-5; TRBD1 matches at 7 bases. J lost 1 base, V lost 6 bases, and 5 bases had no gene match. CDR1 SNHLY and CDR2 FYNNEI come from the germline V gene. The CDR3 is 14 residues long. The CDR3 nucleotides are TGTGCCAGCAGGCCGACAGGGACCCAAGAGACCCAGTACTTC. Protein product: CASRPTGTQETQYF.

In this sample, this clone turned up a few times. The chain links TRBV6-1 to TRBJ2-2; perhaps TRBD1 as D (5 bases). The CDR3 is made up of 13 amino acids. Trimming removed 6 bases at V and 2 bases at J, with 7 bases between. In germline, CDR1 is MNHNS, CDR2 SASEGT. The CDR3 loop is CASRTANTGELFF. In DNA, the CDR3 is TGTGCCAGCAGGACAGCCAACACCGGGGAGCTGTTTTTT.

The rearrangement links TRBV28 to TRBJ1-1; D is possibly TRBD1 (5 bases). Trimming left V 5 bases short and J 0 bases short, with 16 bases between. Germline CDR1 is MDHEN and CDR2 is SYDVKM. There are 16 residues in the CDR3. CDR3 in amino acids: CASSPLSWGLNTEAFF. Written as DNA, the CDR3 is TGTGCCAGCAGTCCCCTTTCATGGGGCTTGAACACTGAAGCTTTCTTT. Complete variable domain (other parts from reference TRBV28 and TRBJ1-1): DVKVTQSSRYLVKRTGEKVFLECVQDMDHENMFWYRQDPGLGLRLIYFSYDVKMKEKGDIPEGYSVSREKKERFSLILESASTNQTSMYLCASSPLSWGLNTEAFFGQGTRLTVV.

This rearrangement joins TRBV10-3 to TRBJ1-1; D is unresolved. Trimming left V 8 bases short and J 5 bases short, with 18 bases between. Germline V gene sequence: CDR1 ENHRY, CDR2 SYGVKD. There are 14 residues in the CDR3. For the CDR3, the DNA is TGTGCCATCGTAGTCGGTCCGGAGAATACTGAAGCTTTCTTT. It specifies CAIVVGPENTEAFF.

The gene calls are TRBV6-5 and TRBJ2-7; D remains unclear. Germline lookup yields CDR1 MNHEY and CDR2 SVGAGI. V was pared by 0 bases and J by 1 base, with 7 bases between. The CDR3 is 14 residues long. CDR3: CASSYSSQSYEQYF. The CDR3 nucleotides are TGTGCCAGCAGTTACTCGTCCCAGTCCTACGAGCAGTACTTC.

CDR3 protein: CASSFGTGIRGGEKLFF. For the CDR3, the DNA is TGTGCCAGCAGCTTCGGGACAGGTATCCGTGGCGGGGAAAAACTGTTTTTT. The chain combines TRBV7-9 with TRBJ1-4, with 8 nucleotides matching TRBD1. V lost 3 bases and J lost 8; bases outside the gene matches: 14. CDR3 length: 17 residues. The germline V gene encodes CDR1 SEHNR and CDR2 FQNEAQ (reference sequence).

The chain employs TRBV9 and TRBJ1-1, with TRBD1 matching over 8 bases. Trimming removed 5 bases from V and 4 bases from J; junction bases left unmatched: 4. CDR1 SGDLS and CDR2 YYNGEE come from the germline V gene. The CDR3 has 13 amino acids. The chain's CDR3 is CASRATGGTEAFF. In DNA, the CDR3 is TGTGCCAGCAGAGCTACAGGGGGCACTGAAGCTTTCTTT.

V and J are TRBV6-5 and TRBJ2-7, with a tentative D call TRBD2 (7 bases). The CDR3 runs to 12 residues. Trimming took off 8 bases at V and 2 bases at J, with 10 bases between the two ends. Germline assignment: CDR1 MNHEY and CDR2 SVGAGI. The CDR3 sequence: CASSGGTYEQYF. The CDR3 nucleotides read TGTGCCAGCTCGGGGGGCACCTACGAGCAGTACTTC.

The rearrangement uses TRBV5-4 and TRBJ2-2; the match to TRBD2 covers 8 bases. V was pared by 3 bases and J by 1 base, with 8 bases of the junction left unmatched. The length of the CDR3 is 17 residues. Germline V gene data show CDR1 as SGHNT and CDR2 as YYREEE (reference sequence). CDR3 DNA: TGTGCCAGCAGCTATTCGGGGCTAGCGGGGAACACCGGGGAGCTGTTTTTT. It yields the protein CASSYSGLAGNTGELFF.

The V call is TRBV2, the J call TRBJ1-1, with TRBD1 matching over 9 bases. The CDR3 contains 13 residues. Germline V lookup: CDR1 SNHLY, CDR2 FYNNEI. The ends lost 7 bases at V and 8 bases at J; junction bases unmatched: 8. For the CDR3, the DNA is TGTGCCAGCATACGGACAGGGGATGTGGAAGCTTTCTTT. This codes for CASIRTGDVEAFF.

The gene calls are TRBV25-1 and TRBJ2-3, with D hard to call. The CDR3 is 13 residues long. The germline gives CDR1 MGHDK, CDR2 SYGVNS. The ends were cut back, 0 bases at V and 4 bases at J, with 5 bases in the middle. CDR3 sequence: CASSEYPADTQYF. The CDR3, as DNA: TGTGCCAGCAGTGAATATCCGGCAGATACGCAGTATTTT.

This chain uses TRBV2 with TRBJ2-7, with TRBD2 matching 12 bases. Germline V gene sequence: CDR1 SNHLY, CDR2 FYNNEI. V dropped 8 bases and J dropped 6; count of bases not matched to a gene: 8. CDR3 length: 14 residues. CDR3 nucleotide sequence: TGTGCCAGCGCTACTAGCGGGGGGTCGGGCGAGCAGTACTTC. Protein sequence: CASATSGGSGEQYF.

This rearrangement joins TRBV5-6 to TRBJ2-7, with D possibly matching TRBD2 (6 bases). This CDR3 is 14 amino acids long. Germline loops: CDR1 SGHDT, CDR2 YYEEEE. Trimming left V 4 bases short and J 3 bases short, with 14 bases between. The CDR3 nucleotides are TGTGCCAGCAGCGTGGGGACGGGGGTCTACGAGCAGTACTTC. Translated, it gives CASSVGTGVYEQYF.